Below are 31 T cell receptor beta chains sequenced from a single sample in a study of blood T cell repertoires in COVID-19. Repertoires were generated with immunoSEQ multiplex PCR, while TCRdb's copy carries only in-frame clones and drops some. Here the sample spans 90,000 to 100,000 clones, 81% being singletons. Sample: peripheral blood. The receptors come from a man aged 55 to 70 with acute or convalescent COVID-19.

The V gene is TRBV10-3, the J gene TRBJ1-3, with TRBD1 matching 9 bases. V dropped 10 bases and J dropped 1; count of bases not matched to a gene: 5. The CDR3 covers 14 residues. Germline V gene lookup returns CDR1 ENHRY and CDR2 SYGVKD. Here the CDR3 reads CASGTGLSGNTIYF. Written as DNA, the CDR3 is TGTGCCAGCGGGACAGGGTTATCTGGAAACACCATATATTTT.

This clone was detected once. The chain combines TRBV27 with TRBJ2-1; 12 bases align to TRBD2. V was clipped by 5 bases and J by 3 bases; unmatched bases: 5. The CDR3 runs 16 residues. Germline V gene sequence: CDR1 MNHEY, CDR2 SMNVEV (reference sequence). CDR3 nucleotides: TGTGCCAGCAGTCCGAGACTAGCGGGAGTCTACAATGAGCAGTTCTTC. It is translated as CASSPRLAGVYNEQFF.

The table lists this clone with a few counts. The chain has TRBV6-6 and TRBJ2-1; D may be TRBD1 (6 bases). V was shortened by 2 bases and J by 0 bases, with 8 bases between the two germline ends. Germline V CDR1 and CDR2: MNHNY, SVGAGI (reference sequence). This CDR3 has 15 amino acids. CDR3 in amino acids: CASSYDRSSYNEQFF. The CDR3 bases are TGTGCCAGCAGTTACGACAGGAGCTCCTACAATGAGCAGTTCTTC.

The chain carries TRBV19 and TRBJ2-7; D is ambiguous. Germline V gene lookup returns CDR1 LNHDA and CDR2 SQIVND (reference sequence). The V end lost 5 bases, the J end lost 1 base, and 12 bases lay between the germline ends. This CDR3 spans 14 amino acids. CDR3 sequence (DNA): TGTGCCAGTAGTTTAAGGCAGGCTTCCTACGAGCAGTACTTC. It is translated as CASSLRQASYEQYF. The full variable domain, completed using reference TRBV19 and TRBJ2-7, is DGGITQSPKYLFRKEGQNVTLSCEQNLNHDAMYWYRQDPGQGLRLIYYSQIVNDFQKGDIAEGYSVSREKKESFPLTVTSAQKNPTAFYLCASSLRQASYEQYFGPGTRLTVT.

The rearrangement links TRBV5-6 to TRBJ2-5, with D perhaps matching TRBD1 (6 bases). Germline CDR1 is SGHDT and CDR2 is YYEEEE. V dropped 3 bases and J dropped 1 base, with 10 bases sitting between them. This CDR3 contains 14 residues. The CDR3 DNA reads TGTGCCAGCAGCTCGACAGGCCGCCAAGAGACCCAGTACTTC. It translates to CASSSTGRQETQYF.

The rearrangement uses TRBV7-8 and TRBJ2-1; 8 bases agree with TRBD2. CDR3 length: 18 residues. Germline V gives CDR1 SGHVS, CDR2 FQNEAQ. Trimming at V came to 2 bases and at J to 0 bases, leaving 9 bases not matched to a gene. CDR3 protein: CASSLREKREFSYNEQFF. The CDR3 region has the DNA TGTGCCAGCAGCTTACGAGAAAAGCGGGAGTTCTCCTACAATGAGCAGTTCTTC.

The rearrangement joins TRBV14 to TRBJ2-5; TRBD1 matches 8 bases. The trim removed 4 bases at V and 6 bases at J, leaving 7 bases unmatched. The CDR3 consists of 14 residues. Germline V gene data show CDR1 as SGHDN and CDR2 as FVKESK. The CDR3 nucleotides read TGTGCCAGCAGCCGCGGACAGGGTACGAAGACCCAGTACTTC. This encodes CASSRGQGTKTQYF.

V is TRBV4-1 and J is TRBJ1-4; the D gene is possibly TRBD1 (5 bases). V dropped 3 bases and J dropped 4 bases, with 21 bases sitting between them. This CDR3 has 18 amino acids. The V gene's germline CDR1 is MGHRA and CDR2 YSYEKL. As DNA, the CDR3 is TGCGCCAGCAGCCAGAGCGTCAACTTAGACAGATATAATGAAAAACTGTTTTTT. Translation: CASSQSVNLDRYNEKLFF.

This clone was recorded once. This chain uses TRBV7-8 with TRBJ2-7; TRBD1 agrees at 9 bases. With 4 bases clipped from V and 6 bases from J, the junction kept 10 bases outside the gene matches. Germline CDR1 reads SGHVS; CDR2 reads FQNEAQ. The CDR3 is made up of 15 amino acids. The CDR3 loop is CASSSPGQGPLEQYF. The CDR3 nucleotides read TGTGCCAGCAGCTCTCCGGGACAGGGTCCCCTCGAGCAGTACTTC.

J is TRBJ2-7 and V is TRBV7-9; 10 bases line up with TRBD1. V lost 5 bases to trimming and J lost 3 bases; unmatched junction nucleotides: 10. Germline lookup yields CDR1 SEHNR and CDR2 FQNEAQ (reference sequence). This CDR3 has 16 residues. The CDR3 here is CASSGKGDRGYYEQYF. For the CDR3, the DNA is TGTGCCAGCAGCGGAAAAGGGGACAGGGGATACTACGAGCAGTACTTC.

V usage is TRBV4-3 and J usage is TRBJ1-6; 7 bases are a match to TRBD1. Germline CDR1 reads LGHNA; CDR2 reads YSLEER. Trimming took 6 bases from V and 7 from J; bases not matched to a gene: 9. The CDR3 is made up of 15 amino acids. CDR3 coding DNA: TGCGCCAGCAGGCAAAGCGACAGGGAGAATTCACCCCTCCACTTT. Its protein is CASRQSDRENSPLHF.

The chain has TRBV19 and TRBJ2-3; 10 bases line up with TRBD2. Trimming cost V 10 bases and J 4 bases; bases outside gene matches: 11. The germline V gene encodes CDR1 LNHDA and CDR2 SQIVND (reference sequence). The CDR3 is made up of 15 amino acids. CDR3 amino acids: CATQREGAQADTQYF. The CDR3 DNA reads TGTGCCACCCAGCGGGAGGGAGCACAAGCAGATACGCAGTATTTT.

The chain is built from TRBV11-3 and TRBJ2-1, with 9 positions matching TRBD2. There are 15 residues in the CDR3. With 5 bases clipped from V and 0 bases from J, the junction kept 2 bases outside the gene matches. Germline V CDR1 and CDR2: SGHNT, YENEEA. This CDR3 reads CASSSSGSSYNEQFF. In DNA form, the CDR3 reads TGTGCCAGCAGCAGTAGCGGGAGCTCCTACAATGAGCAGTTCTTC.

The J gene is TRBJ1-3, the V gene TRBV5-8, with 9 bases fitting TRBD1. After removal of 4 bases from V and 3 bases from J, the junction contained 14 bases not matched to a gene. CDR3 size: 18 residues. Germline V gene sequence: CDR1 SGHTS, CDR2 YDEGEE. The DNA of the CDR3 is TGTGCCAGCAGCCCCGGGACAGGGCTTGCTATGGGTGGAAACACCATATATTTT. It specifies CASSPGTGLAMGGNTIYF.

The V gene is TRBV10-3, the J gene TRBJ1-2; unclear D gene. Trimming took 3 bases from V and 2 from J, leaving 10 bases between them. The germline gives CDR1 ENHRY, CDR2 SYGVKD. CDR3 size: 14 residues. CDR3 coding DNA: TGTGCCATCAGTGATTCCCGGGGAAACTATGGCTACACCTTC. As protein: CAISDSRGNYGYTF.

The chain uses TRBV19 and TRBJ2-7, with D unclear. The CDR3 consists of 15 residues. The V gene lost 0 bases and the J gene lost 0 bases, with 9 bases spanning the gap. CDR1 and CDR2 from the germline V gene are LNHDA and SQIVND (reference sequence). The CDR3 here is CASSIDSQTSYEQYF. The CDR3 DNA sequence: TGTGCCAGTAGTATAGATTCACAAACCTCCTACGAGCAGTACTTC.

The rearrangement joins TRBV7-9 to TRBJ2-7; weak D call: TRBD1 (7 bases). Deletions cut 5 bases from V and 3 bases from J, with 11 bases between. The length of the CDR3 is 13 residues. Germline assignment: CDR1 SEHNR and CDR2 FQNEAQ (reference sequence). CDR3 loop: CASSAGQFYEQYF. DNA of the CDR3: TGTGCCAGCAGCGCGGGACAGTTCTACGAGCAGTACTTC.

The CDR3 DNA reads TGTGCCAGCAGCCAAGATCGGGCTAGCGGGGGCGGTTTCTACAATGAGCAGTTCTTC. Protein sequence: CASSQDRASGGGFYNEQFF. The chain joins TRBV3-1 (or the pseudogene TRBV3-2) to TRBJ2-1; 10 bases are a match to TRBD2. CDR1 is LGHDT and CDR2 is YNNKEL in the germline V gene (reference sequence). The CDR3 sequence is 19 residues long. Losses at the gene ends were 0 bases for V and 3 bases for J; bases not matched to a gene: 11.

The chain combines TRBV5-4 with TRBJ1-6; 10 nucleotides agree with TRBD1. Germline CDR1 is SGHNT and CDR2 is YYREEE (reference sequence). V lost 3 bases to trimming and J lost 8 bases; unmatched junction nucleotides: 5. The CDR3 spans 15 residues. CDR3 loop: CASSYLGQGDSPLHF. CDR3 sequence (DNA): TGTGCCAGCAGCTACCTAGGACAGGGGGATTCACCCCTCCACTTT.

J is TRBJ2-7 and V is TRBV11-1; 7 bases match TRBD2. The CDR3 sequence is 15 residues long. The V and J ends lost 5 bases and 3 bases, in that order; junction bases with no gene match: 10. The germline V gene has CDR1 SGHAT and CDR2 FQDESV (reference sequence). CDR3 in DNA: TGTGCCAGCAGCCTATCGACTAGCCAAATCTACGAGCAGTACTTC. This gives the protein CASSLSTSQIYEQYF.

The chain carries TRBV11-2 and TRBJ2-2; 9 positions match TRBD2. This CDR3 is built from 16 residues. The V and J ends lost 5 bases and 6 bases, in that order; junction bases with no gene match: 10. CDR1 and CDR2 from the germline V gene are SGHAT and FQNNGV. CDR3 loop: CASSPIAGDRAGELFF. For the CDR3, the DNA is TGTGCCAGCAGCCCCATAGCGGGAGACCGCGCCGGGGAGCTGTTTTTT.

The chain links TRBV11-2 to TRBJ1-1, with 8 bases lining up with TRBD1. V gave up 1 base and J gave up 6 bases; unmatched junction bases: 16. Germline loops: CDR1 SGHAT, CDR2 FQNNGV. This CDR3 is 18 amino acids long. CDR3 region: CASSLVPRGHVAVSEAFF. The CDR3 DNA sequence: TGTGCCAGCAGCTTAGTACCCAGGGGGCATGTTGCGGTCTCTGAAGCTTTCTTT.

V gene TRBV6-2 or TRBV6-3 combines with J gene TRBJ2-3, with 15 bases identical to TRBD2. The CDR3 is 21 residues long. Looked up from germline, CDR1 is MNHEY and CDR2 is SVGEGT. V shed 2 bases, J shed 4 bases, and the junction held 16 bases outside the gene matches. The CDR3 sequence: CASSYPYGLAGGPWFADTQYF. CDR3 nucleotide sequence: TGTGCCAGCAGTTACCCCTATGGACTAGCGGGAGGGCCTTGGTTCGCAGATACGCAGTATTTT.

This rearrangement joins TRBV29-1 to TRBJ2-3; D not certain. V was clipped by 1 base and J by 2 bases, with 7 bases between them. From germline, CDR1 is SQVTM and CDR2 ANQGSEA. CDR3 length: 13 residues. The CDR3 protein is CSVEGQNTDTQYF. The CDR3 DNA reads TGCAGCGTTGAAGGTCAGAACACAGATACGCAGTATTTT.

The V gene is TRBV29-1, the J gene TRBJ2-3; the match to TRBD2 covers 9 bases. CDR1 and CDR2 from the germline V gene are SQVTM and ANQGSEA. This CDR3 has 16 amino acids. V lost 1 base and J lost 2; bases outside the gene matches: 7. The CDR3 loop reads CSVEGHQRGVTDTQYF. In DNA, the CDR3 is TGCAGCGTTGAAGGGCATCAGCGGGGGGTCACAGATACGCAGTATTTT.

This chain connects TRBV12-3 or TRBV12-4 to TRBJ2-5; no definite D call. This CDR3 region has 11 residues. V lost 6 bases, J lost 5 bases, and 7 bases lay in between. CDR3 in amino acids: CASRLRETQYF. CDR3 nucleotide sequence: TGTGCCAGCAGATTGCGGGAGACCCAGTACTTC.

This clone showed up just a few times. V and J are TRBV7-2 and TRBJ1-1; D is unresolved. This CDR3 contains 13 residues. Trimming removed 0 bases from V and 4 bases from J, with 6 bases in between. CDR1 and CDR2 from the germline V gene are SGHTA and FQGNSA. The DNA of the CDR3 is TGTGCCAGCAGCTTAGCGAGCGGCACTGAAGCTTTCTTT. Its protein is CASSLASGTEAFF. The full variable domain, its missing parts supplied by reference TRBV7-2 and TRBJ1-1, is GAGVSQSPSNKVTEKGKDVELRCDPISGHTALYWYRQSLGQGLEFLIYFQGNSAPDKSGLPSDRFSAERTGGSVSTLTIQRTQQEDSAVYLCASSLASGTEAFFGQGTRLTVV.

The J gene is TRBJ2-7, the V gene TRBV10-1; TRBD1 aligns across 7 bases. Germline V gives CDR1 WNHNN, CDR2 SYGVQD (reference sequence). The CDR3 is made up of 13 amino acids. Trimming removed 5 bases from V and 2 bases from J; junction bases left unmatched: 3. The CDR3 here is CASSRDSTYEQYF. For the CDR3, the DNA is TGCGCCAGCAGTAGGGACAGCACCTACGAGCAGTACTTC.

The chain carries TRBV7-9 and TRBJ2-3; the D gene is possibly TRBD2 (6 bases). In germline, CDR1 is SEHNR, CDR2 FQNEAQ (reference sequence). The V end was cut by 2 bases, the J end by 4 bases, with 10 bases between. CDR3 length equals 14 residues. CDR3 coding DNA: TGTGCCAGCAGCTTAACGGGAGCCGCAGATACGCAGTATTTT. It specifies CASSLTGAADTQYF.

This sequence joins TRBV3-1 (or the pseudogene TRBV3-2) and TRBJ2-7; TRBD1 matches 9 bases. The CDR3 is made up of 15 amino acids. Germline lookup yields CDR1 LGHDT and CDR2 YNNKEL (reference sequence). Germline trimming cut 4 bases from V and 5 bases from J; bases unmatched to any gene: 9. CDR3 nucleotide sequence: TGTGCCAGCAGCCCTACCGGGACAGGGTACCACGAGCAGTACTTC. Its translation: CASSPTGTGYHEQYF.

The chain couples TRBV7-8 to TRBJ1-2, with 8 bases lining up with TRBD1. CDR3 length: 14 amino acids. Germline CDR1 and CDR2: SGHVS and FQNEAQ. J was trimmed by 4 bases and V by 2 bases; bases with no gene match: 3. The CDR3 DNA reads TGTGCCAGCAGCTTATACACAGGGGGCTATGGCTACACCTTC. It codes for CASSLYTGGYGYTF. Filled out from reference TRBV7-8 and TRBJ1-2, the complete variable domain reads GAGVSQSPRYKVAKRGQDVALRCDPISGHVSLFWYQQALGQGPEFLTYFQNEAQLDKSGLPSDRFFAERPEGSVSTLKIQRTQQEDSAVYLCASSLYTGGYGYTFGSGTRLTVV.